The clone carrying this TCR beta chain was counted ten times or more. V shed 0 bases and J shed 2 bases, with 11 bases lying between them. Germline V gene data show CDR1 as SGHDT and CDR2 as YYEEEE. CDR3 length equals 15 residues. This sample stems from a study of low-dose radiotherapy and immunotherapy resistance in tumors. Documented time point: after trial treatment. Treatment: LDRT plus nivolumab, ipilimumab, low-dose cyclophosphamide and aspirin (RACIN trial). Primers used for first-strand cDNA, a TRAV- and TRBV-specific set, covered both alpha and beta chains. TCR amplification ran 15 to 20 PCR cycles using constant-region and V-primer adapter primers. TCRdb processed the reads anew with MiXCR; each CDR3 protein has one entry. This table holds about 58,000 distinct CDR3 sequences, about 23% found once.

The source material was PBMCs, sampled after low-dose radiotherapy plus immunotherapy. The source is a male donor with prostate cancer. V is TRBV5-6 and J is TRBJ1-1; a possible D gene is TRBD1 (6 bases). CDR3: CASSLGHRVNTEAFF. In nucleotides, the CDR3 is TGTGCCAGCAGCTTGGGTCACAGGGTCAACACTGAAGCTTTCTTT.